Sequencing of this T cell receptor beta chain was carried out in a study of T cell responses to AZD1222 COVID-19 vaccine. About the research overall: Analyses pooled second doses at about 4 or about 12 weeks.

The assay was immunoSEQ multiplex PCR, and TCRdb's table has in-frame clones only and misses some. The top ten clones hold around 20% of a sample with 98,000 or so clones, over 75% of them seen once. Trimming at V came to 5 bases and at J to 11 bases, leaving 16 bases not matched to a gene. The CDR3 sequence is 15 residues long. Germline lookup yields CDR1 SGHTA and CDR2 FQGTGA. Overall study results and limits: CD4 TCRs covered the whole spike, strongest at regions 160-218 and 743-854. Clonal diversity was possibly underestimated; the donors were predominantly white British and more often female. Baseline antibody screening turned up just a handful of seropositive AZD1222 recipients.

With regard to this clone: What it binds is not known.

The chain uses TRBV7-3 and TRBJ1-1; 8 bases are a match to TRBD1. Here the sequenced sample was peripheral blood, taken on day 0 of AZD1222 vaccination. The receptor's source is an adult in good health. CDR3 in DNA: TGTGCCAGCAGCCCAGGACAGGGTAGCATGATTAGGGCTTTCTTT. Protein product: CASSPGQGSMIRAFF. Variable domain in full (rest from reference TRBV7-3 and TRBJ1-1): GAGVSQTPSNKVTEKGKYVELRCDPISGHTALYWYRQSLGQGPEFLIYFQGTGAADDSGLPNDRFFAVRPEGSVSTLKIQRTERGDSAVYLCASSPGQGSMIRAFFGQGTRLTVV.